A single sample is the source of the 14 T cell receptor beta chains below, sequenced in a study of cytomegalovirus exposure and HLA in healthy donors. It was with 60 Vbeta and 13 Jbeta primers that the PCR ran. Clones were sequenced by immunoSEQ multiplex PCR, and TCRdb holds only the in-frame ones, with some missing. The table shows under 150,000 clones, with 78% occurring only once. The sequencing input was PBMCs. These receptors were taken from a woman in her forties in good health and CMV-seronegative.

The genes are TRBV28 and TRBJ2-7; 11 nucleotides agree with TRBD2. The CDR3 totals 15 residues. Germline trimming cut 2 bases from V and 3 bases from J; bases unmatched to any gene: 3. Germline V CDR1 and CDR2: MDHEN, SYDVKM. The CDR3 region has the DNA TGTGCCAGCAGTTTACTAGCGGGAGGATACTACGAGCAGTACTTC. Its protein product is CASSLLAGGYYEQYF.

The rearrangement joins TRBV5-1 to TRBJ2-3; TRBD2 agrees at 7 bases. The germline V gene has CDR1 SGHRS and CDR2 YFSETQ. Trimming cost V 0 bases and J 6 bases; bases outside gene matches: 13. This CDR3 contains 17 residues. The CDR3, as DNA: TGCGCCAGCAGCTTGGCGGAGAAGGGAGGGCCCTCGGATACGCAGTATTTT. This translates into CASSLAEKGGPSDTQYF.

The chain employs TRBV27 and TRBJ2-1; tentative D call: TRBD2 (6 bases). Trimming pared 4 bases from V and 5 bases from J, leaving 15 bases between. Looked up from germline, CDR1 is MNHEY and CDR2 is SMNVEV (reference sequence). This CDR3 has 15 residues. This CDR3 is CASSWTPGGDNEQFF. CDR3 nucleotide sequence: TGTGCCAGCAGTTGGACCCCCGGGGGTGACAATGAGCAGTTCTTC.

This clone was counted a few times. The chain couples TRBV9 to TRBJ2-1; D not certain. Trimming removed 0 bases at V and 6 bases at J, with 10 bases between. Germline V CDR1 and CDR2: SGDLS, YYNGEE. The CDR3 has 14 residues. The CDR3 reads CASSVVLQSNEQFF. The DNA of the CDR3 is TGTGCCAGCAGCGTAGTTTTACAGTCCAATGAGCAGTTCTTC. Filled out from reference TRBV9 and TRBJ2-1, the complete variable domain reads DSGVTQTPKHLITATGQRVTLRCSPRSGDLSVYWYQQSLDQGLQFLIQYYNGEERAKGNILERFSAQQFPDLHSELNLSSLELGDSALYFCASSVVLQSNEQFFGPGTRLTVL.

This chain links TRBV19 with TRBJ2-7, with TRBD2 as a possible D gene (6 bases). The CDR3 has 13 residues. Between the trimmed V and J ends, which lost 5 bases and 1 base, there was a span of 9 bases. CDR1 is LNHDA and CDR2 is SQIVND in the germline V gene (reference sequence). The CDR3 DNA reads TGTGCCAGTAGTTTGGGGAGGTCCTACGAGCAGTACTTC. Residues: CASSLGRSYEQYF.

The genes are TRBV9 and TRBJ1-3; weak D call: TRBD1 (5 bases). With 0 bases removed from V and 0 bases from J, the gap between germline ends came to 7 bases. The CDR3 extends over 15 amino acids. Germline assignment: CDR1 SGDLS and CDR2 YYNGEE. The CDR3 bases are TGTGCCAGCAGCGTAGGTGGGGCCTCTGGAAACACCATATATTTT. Translated: CASSVGGASGNTIYF.

This clone has only a few counts. The genes are TRBV6-5 and TRBJ2-7; tentatively, D is TRBD2 (6 bases). The V gene's germline CDR1 is MNHEY and CDR2 SVGAGI. The CDR3 runs to 14 residues. V was pared by 2 bases and J by 4 bases, with 12 bases between. CDR3 bases: TGTGCCAGCAGTTACGGAGGGCCAAGTTACGAGCAGTACTTC. This encodes CASSYGGPSYEQYF.

This rearrangement joins TRBV5-1 to TRBJ2-1; the match to TRBD2 covers 8 bases. Trimming cost V 4 bases and J 5 bases; bases outside gene matches: 2. Looked up from germline, CDR1 is SGHRS and CDR2 is YFSETQ. The CDR3 contains 13 residues. In nucleotides, the CDR3 is TGCGCCAGCAGCCCCGGGAGGGACAATGAGCAGTTCTTC. This encodes CASSPGRDNEQFF.

The V gene is TRBV28, the J gene TRBJ1-2; weak D call: TRBD1 (6 bases). Germline-derived CDR1 and CDR2 are MDHEN and SYDVKM. V lost 7 bases and J lost 5, with 26 bases in between. The CDR3 loop spans 17 amino acids. The DNA of the CDR3 is TGTGCCAGCATAACGGGACAAGGAGGTGGGTTAGCGTATGGCTACACCTTC. Encoded protein: CASITGQGGGLAYGYTF.

A few counts support this clone. The J gene is TRBJ2-3, the V gene TRBV28; D possibly corresponds to TRBD2 (7 bases). The CDR3 spans 16 residues. Germline V gives CDR1 MDHEN, CDR2 SYDVKM. V gave up 3 bases and J gave up 2 bases, with 15 bases separating them. CDR3 coding DNA: TGTGCCAGCAGTTTTCGGGCGGGGGCTTACACAGATACGCAGTATTTT. Translating it yields CASSFRAGAYTDTQYF.

The chain employs TRBV30 and TRBJ1-1; the D gene is possibly TRBD1 (6 bases). The CDR3 loop spans 15 amino acids. The germline V gene has CDR1 GTSNPN and CDR2 SVGIG (reference sequence). V was shortened by 3 bases and J by 3 bases, with 17 bases between the two germline ends. The DNA for the CDR3 is TGTGCCTGGAGCGGTGGGGGGGGCTGGGACACTGAAGCTTTCTTT. Translation gives CAWSGGGGWDTEAFF.

This clone was counted a single time. The chain carries TRBV9 and TRBJ1-2; a weak D match, TRBD1 (6 bases). Trimming removed 0 bases from V and 7 bases from J, with 19 bases in between. The CDR3 has 16 amino acids. CDR1 and CDR2 (germline): SGDLS, YYNGEE. The chain's CDR3 is CASSVESRGGASGYTF. Written as DNA, the CDR3 is TGTGCCAGCAGCGTAGAATCGCGGGGGGGGGCCTCTGGCTACACCTTC.

About this clone: The sample holds other DNA sequences that translate to the same CDR3. The chain carries TRBV5-1 and TRBJ1-1, with a weak D call TRBD1 (5 bases). This CDR3 has 14 residues. V lost 3 bases to trimming and J lost 0 bases, with 9 bases between them. Looked up from germline, CDR1 is SGHRS and CDR2 is YFSETQ. CDR3 sequence reads: CASSSGQLNTEAFF. Here the CDR3 DNA reads TGCGCCAGCAGCTCTGGACAACTGAACACTGAAGCTTTCTTT.

The chain is built from TRBV7-9 and TRBJ2-7, with TRBD2 identical over 8 bases. From germline, CDR1 is SEHNR and CDR2 FQNEAQ (reference sequence). This CDR3 region has 15 residues. The J segment lost 7 bases and the V segment lost 5 bases, leaving 13 bases of the junction unmatched. CDR3 residues: CASSPPDGGAGEQYF. CDR3 bases: TGTGCCAGCAGCCCTCCCGACGGGGGGGCCGGAGAGCAGTACTTC.